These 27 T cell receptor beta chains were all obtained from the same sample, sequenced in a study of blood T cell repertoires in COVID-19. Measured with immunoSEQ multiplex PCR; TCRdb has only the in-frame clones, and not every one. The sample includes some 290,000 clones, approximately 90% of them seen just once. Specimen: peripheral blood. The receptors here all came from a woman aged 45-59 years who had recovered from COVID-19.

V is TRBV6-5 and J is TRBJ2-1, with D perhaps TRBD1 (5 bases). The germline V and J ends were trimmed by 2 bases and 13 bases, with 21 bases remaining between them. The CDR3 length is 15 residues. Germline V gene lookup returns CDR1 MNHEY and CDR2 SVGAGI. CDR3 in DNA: TGTGCCAGCAGTTACGTCTGGGCAGGGAAGGGTGAACAGTTCTTC. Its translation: CASSYVWAGKGEQFF.

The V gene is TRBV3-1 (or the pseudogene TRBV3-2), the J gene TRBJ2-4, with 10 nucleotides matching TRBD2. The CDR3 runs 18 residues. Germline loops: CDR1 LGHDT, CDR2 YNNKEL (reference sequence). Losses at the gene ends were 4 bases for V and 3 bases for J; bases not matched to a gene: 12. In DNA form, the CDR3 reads TGTGCCAGCAGCCGAACCCACCTAGCGGGGGACTTCAAAAACATTCAGTACTTC. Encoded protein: CASSRTHLAGDFKNIQYF.

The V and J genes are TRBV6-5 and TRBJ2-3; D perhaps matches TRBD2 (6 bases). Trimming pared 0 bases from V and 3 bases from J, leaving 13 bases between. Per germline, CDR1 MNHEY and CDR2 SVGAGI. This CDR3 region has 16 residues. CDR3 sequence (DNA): TGTGCCAGCAGTTACTCGGGGAGGATATTTACAGATACGCAGTATTTT. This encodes CASSYSGRIFTDTQYF.

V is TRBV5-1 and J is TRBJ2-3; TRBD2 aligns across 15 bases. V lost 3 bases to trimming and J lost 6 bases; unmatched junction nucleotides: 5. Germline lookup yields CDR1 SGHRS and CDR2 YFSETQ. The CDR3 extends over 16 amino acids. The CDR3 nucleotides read TGCGCCAGCAGCTCCGGACTAGCGGGAGGGCCGGATACGCAGTATTTT. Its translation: CASSSGLAGGPDTQYF.

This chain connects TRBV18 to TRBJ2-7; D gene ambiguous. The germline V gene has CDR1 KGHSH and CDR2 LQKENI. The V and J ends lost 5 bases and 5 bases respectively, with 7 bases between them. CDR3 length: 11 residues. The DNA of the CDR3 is TGTGCCAGCTCAGACTCAAACGAGCAGTACTTC. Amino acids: CASSDSNEQYF.

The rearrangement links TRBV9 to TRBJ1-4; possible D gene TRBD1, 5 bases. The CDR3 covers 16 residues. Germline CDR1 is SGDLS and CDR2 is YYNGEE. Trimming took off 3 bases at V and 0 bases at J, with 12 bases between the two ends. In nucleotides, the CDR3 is TGTGCCAGCAGCGACCTGGGGCAGTCAACTAATGAAAAACTGTTTTTT. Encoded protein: CASSDLGQSTNEKLFF.

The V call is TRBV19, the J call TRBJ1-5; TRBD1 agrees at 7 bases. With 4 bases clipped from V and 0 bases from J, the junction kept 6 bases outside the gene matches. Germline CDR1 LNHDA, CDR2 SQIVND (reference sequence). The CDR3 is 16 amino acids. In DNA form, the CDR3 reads TGTGCCAGTAGTAGGTACACAGGGGATAGCAATCAGCCCCAGCATTTT. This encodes CASSRYTGDSNQPQHF.

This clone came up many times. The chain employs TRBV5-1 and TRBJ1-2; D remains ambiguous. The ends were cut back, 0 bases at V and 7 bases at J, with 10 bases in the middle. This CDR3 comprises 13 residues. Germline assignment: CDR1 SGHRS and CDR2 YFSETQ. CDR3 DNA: TGCGCCAGCAGCTTGGAGGAGGGCTCTGGCTACACCTTC. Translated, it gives CASSLEEGSGYTF. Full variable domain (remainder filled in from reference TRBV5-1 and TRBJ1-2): KAGVTQTPRYLIKTRGQQVTLSCSPISGHRSVSWYQQTPGQGLQFLFEYFSETQRNKGNFPGRFSGRQFSNSRSEMNVSTLELGDSALYLCASSLEEGSGYTFGSGTRLTVV.

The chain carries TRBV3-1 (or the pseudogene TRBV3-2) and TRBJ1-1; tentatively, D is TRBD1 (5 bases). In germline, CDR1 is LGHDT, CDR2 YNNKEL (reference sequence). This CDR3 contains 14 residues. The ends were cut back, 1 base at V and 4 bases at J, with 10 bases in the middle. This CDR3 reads CASSQGGHGTEAFF. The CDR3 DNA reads TGTGCCAGCAGCCAAGGGGGCCATGGCACTGAAGCTTTCTTT.

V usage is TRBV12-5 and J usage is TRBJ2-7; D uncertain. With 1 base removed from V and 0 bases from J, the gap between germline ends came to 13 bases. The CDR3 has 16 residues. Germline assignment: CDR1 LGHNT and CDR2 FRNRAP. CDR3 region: CASGLGSLRPSYEQYF. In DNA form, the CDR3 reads TGTGCTAGTGGTTTGGGAAGTCTACGCCCCTCCTACGAGCAGTACTTC.

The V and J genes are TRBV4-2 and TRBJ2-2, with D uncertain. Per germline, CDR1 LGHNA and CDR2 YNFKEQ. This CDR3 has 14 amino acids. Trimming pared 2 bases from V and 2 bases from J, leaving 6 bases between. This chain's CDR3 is CASSQLENTGELFF. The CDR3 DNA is TGTGCCAGCAGCCAACTAGAAAACACCGGGGAGCTGTTTTTT.

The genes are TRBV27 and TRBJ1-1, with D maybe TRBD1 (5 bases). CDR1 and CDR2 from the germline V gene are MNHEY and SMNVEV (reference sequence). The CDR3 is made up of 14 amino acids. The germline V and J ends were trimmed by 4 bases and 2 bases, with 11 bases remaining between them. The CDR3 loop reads CASSSRVGNTEAFF. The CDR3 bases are TGTGCCAGCAGTTCCAGGGTAGGCAACACTGAAGCTTTCTTT.

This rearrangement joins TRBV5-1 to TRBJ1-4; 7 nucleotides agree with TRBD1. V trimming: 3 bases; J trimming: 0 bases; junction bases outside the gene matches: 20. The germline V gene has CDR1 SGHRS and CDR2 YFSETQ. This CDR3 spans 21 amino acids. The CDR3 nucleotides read TGCGCCAGCAGCTCACAATACAGGGGCGCTTTCCTTATCTCAACTAATGAAAAACTGTTTTTT. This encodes CASSSQYRGAFLISTNEKLFF.

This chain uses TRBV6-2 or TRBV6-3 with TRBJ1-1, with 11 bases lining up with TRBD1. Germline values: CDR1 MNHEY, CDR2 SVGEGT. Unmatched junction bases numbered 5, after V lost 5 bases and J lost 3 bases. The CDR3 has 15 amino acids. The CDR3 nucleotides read TGTGCCAGCAGTCCGGTGGGACAGGGGGACACTGAAGCTTTCTTT. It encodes CASSPVGQGDTEAFF.

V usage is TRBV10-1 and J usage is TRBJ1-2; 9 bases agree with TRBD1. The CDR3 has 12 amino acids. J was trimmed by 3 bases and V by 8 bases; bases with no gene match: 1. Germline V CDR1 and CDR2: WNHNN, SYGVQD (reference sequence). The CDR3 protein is CASRQGDYGYTF. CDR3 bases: TGCGCCAGCCGACAGGGGGACTATGGCTACACCTTC.

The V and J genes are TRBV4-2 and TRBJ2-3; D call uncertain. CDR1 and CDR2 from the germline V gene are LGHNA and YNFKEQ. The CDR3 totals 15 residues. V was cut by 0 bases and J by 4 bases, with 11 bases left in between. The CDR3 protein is CASSQDLKSADTQYF. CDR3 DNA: TGTGCCAGCAGCCAAGACTTGAAGAGCGCAGATACGCAGTATTTT.

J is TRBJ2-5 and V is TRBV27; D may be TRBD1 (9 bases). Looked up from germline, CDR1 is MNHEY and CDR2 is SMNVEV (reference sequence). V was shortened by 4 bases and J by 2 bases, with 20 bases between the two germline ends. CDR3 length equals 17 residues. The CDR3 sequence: CASSSPRGGQGQETQYF. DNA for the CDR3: TGTGCCAGCAGTTCCCCTCGGGGGGGACAGGGTCAAGAGACCCAGTACTTC.

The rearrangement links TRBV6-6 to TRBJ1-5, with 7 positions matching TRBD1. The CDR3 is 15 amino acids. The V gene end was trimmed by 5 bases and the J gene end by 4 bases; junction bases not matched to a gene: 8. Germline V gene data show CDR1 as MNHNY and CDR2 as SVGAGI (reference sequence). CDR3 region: CASSPSDRPNQPQHF. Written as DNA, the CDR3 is TGTGCCAGCAGTCCGTCGGACAGGCCGAATCAGCCCCAGCATTTT.

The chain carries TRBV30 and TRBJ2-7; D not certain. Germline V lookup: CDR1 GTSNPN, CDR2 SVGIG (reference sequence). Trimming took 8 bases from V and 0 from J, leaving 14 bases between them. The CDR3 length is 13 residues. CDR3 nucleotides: TGTGCCGGCGGCCGAGGATACTCCTACGAGCAGTACTTC. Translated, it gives CAGGRGYSYEQYF.

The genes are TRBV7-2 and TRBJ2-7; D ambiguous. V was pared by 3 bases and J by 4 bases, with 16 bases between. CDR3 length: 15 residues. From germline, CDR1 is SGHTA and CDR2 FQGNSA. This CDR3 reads CASSFIKPRSYEQYF. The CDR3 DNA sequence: TGTGCCAGCAGCTTTATAAAGCCCCGAAGTTACGAGCAGTACTTC.

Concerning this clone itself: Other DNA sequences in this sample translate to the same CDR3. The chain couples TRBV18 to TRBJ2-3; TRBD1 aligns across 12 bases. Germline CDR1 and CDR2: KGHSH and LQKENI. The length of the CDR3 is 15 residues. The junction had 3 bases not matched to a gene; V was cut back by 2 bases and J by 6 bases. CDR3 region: CASSPAGTGGDTQYF. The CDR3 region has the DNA TGTGCCAGCTCACCAGCCGGGACAGGGGGCGATACGCAGTATTTT.

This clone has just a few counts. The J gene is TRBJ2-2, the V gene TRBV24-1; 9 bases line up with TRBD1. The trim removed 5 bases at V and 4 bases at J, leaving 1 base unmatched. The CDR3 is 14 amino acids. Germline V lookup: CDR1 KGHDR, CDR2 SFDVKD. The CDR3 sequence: CATSGTGVTGELFF. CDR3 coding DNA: TGTGCCACCAGTGGGACAGGGGTCACCGGGGAGCTGTTTTTT.

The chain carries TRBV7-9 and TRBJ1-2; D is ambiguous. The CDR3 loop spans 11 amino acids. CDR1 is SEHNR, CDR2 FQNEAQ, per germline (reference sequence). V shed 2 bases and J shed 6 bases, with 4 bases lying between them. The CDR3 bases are TGTGCCAGCAGCTTATTAGATGGCTACACCTTC. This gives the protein CASSLLDGYTF.

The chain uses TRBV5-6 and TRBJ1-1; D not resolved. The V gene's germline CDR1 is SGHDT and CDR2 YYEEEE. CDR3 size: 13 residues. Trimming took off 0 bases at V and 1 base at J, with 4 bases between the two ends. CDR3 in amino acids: CASSLVSNTEAFF. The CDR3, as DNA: TGTGCCAGCAGCTTGGTCTCGAACACTGAAGCTTTCTTT. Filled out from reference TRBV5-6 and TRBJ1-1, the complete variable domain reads DAGVTQSPTHLIKTRGQQVTLRCSPKSGHDTVSWYQQALGQGPQFIFQYYEEEERQRGNFPDRFSGHQFPNYSSELNVNALLLGDSALYLCASSLVSNTEAFFGQGTRLTVV.

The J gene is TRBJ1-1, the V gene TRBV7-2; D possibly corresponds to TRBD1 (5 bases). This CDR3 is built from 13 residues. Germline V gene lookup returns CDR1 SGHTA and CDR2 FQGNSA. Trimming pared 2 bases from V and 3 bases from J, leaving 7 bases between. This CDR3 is CASSLKGDTEAFF. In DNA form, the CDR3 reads TGTGCCAGCAGCTTAAAAGGGGACACTGAAGCTTTCTTT.

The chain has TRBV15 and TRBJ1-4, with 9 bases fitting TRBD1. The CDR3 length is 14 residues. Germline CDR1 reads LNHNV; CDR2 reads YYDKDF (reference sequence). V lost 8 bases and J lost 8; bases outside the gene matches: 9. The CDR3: CATWPGQGGEKLFF. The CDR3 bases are TGTGCCACCTGGCCGGGACAGGGTGGAGAAAAACTGTTTTTT.

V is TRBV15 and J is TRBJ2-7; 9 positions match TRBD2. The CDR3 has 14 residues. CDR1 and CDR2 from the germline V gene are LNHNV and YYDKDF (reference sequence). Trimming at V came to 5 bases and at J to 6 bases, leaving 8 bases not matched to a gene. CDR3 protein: CATSAGTSNPEQYF. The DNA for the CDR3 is TGTGCCACCAGCGCCGGGACTAGCAACCCCGAGCAGTACTTC.